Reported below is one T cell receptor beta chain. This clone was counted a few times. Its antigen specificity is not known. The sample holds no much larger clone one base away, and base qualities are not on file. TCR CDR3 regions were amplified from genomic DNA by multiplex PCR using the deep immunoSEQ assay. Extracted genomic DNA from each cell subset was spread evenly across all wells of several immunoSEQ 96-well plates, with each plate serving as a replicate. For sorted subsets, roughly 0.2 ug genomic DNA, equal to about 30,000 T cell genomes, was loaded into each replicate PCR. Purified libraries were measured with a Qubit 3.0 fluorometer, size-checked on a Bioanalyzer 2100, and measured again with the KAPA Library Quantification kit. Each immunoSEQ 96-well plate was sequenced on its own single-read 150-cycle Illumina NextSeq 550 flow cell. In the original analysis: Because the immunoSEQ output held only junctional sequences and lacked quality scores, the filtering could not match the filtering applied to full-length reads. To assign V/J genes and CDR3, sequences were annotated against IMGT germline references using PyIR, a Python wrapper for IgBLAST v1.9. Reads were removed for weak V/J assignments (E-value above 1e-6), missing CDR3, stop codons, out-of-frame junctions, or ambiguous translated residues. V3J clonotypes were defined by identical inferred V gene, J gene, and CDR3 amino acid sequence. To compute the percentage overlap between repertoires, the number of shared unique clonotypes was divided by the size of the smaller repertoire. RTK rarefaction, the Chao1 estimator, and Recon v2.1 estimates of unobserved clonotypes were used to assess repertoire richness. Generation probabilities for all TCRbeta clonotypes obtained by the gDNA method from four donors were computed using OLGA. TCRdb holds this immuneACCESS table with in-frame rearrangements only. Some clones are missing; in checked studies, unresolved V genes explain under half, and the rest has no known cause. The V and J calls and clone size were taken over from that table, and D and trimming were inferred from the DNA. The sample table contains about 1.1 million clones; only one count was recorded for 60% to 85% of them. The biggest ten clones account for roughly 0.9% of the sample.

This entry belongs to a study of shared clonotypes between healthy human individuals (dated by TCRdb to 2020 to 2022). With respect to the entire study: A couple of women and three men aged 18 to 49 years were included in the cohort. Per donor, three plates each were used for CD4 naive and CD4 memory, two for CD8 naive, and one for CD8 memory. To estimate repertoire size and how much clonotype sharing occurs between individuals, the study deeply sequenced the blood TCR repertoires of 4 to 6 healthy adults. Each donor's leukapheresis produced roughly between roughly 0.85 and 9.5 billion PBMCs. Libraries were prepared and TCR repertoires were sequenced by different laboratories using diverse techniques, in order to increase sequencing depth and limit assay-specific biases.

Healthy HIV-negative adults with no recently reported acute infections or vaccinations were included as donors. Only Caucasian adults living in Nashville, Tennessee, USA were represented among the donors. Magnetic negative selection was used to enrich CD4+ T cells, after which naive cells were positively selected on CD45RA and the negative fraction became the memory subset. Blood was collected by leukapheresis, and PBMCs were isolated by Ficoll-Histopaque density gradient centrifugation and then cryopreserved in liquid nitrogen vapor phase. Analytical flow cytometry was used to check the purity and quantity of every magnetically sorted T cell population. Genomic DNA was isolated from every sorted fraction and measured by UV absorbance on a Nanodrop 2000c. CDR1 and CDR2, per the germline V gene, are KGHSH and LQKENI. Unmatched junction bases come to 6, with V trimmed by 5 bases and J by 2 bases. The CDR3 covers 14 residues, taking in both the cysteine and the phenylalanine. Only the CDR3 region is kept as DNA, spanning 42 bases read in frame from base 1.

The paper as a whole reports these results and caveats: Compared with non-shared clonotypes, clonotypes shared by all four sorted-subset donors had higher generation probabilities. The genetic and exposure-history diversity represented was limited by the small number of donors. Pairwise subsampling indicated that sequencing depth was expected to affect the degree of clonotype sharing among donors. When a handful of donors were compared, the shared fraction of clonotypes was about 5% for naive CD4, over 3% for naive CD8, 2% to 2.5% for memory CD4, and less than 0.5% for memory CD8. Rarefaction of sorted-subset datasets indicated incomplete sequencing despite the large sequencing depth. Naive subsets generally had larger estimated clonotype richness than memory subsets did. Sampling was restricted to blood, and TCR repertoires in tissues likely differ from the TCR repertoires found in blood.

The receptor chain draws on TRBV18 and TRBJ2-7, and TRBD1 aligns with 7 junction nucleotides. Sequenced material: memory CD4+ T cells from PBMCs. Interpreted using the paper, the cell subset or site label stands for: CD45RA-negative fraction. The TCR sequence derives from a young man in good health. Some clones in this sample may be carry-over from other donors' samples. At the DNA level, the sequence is TGTGCCAGCTCATTAGGGACAGCTCCCTACGAGCAGTACTTC. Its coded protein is CASSLGTAPYEQYF.